The TCR beta chain described here comes from a study of radiotherapy plus CTLA-4 blockade in lung cancer. Turning to the study itself: The study recorded objective responses in 15% to 20% of patients and disease control in under 35%. Study conclusions and caveats: Early blood T cell clone dynamics, with interferon-beta, were reported to best predict response. Clones of tumor-derived TCRs expanded in blood after radiotherapy plus ipilimumab.

The CDR3 covers 13 residues. Unmatched junction bases numbered 2, after V lost 3 bases and J lost 7 bases. Germline lookup yields CDR1 SNHLY and CDR2 FYNNEI. This clone turned up a few times. The antigen is unknown. Clones were sequenced by immunoSEQ multiplex PCR, and TCRdb holds only the in-frame ones, with some missing. The sample holds about 77,000 clones, less than 85% seen once. Patients had chemo-refractory metastatic non-small-cell lung cancer and received focal radiation plus CTLA-4 blockade that used ipilimumab. The receptor was derived from a human donor with non-small cell lung cancer whose response to radiotherapy plus ipilimumab could not be evaluated. This chain joins TRBV2 and TRBJ1-4; TRBD1 aligns across 7 bases. Sequenced here: peripheral blood, sampled from a patient treated with radiotherapy plus ipilimumab. This CDR3 reads CASSENRGEKLFF. Written as DNA, the CDR3 is TGTGCCAGCAGTGAGAACAGGGGTGAAAAACTGTTTTTT.